This T cell receptor (beta chain) comes out of a study of identical twins. About this clonotype itself: Its antigen is undetermined.

TCRdb re-analysed the 5' RACE reads in MiXCR, keeping a single row per CDR3 protein. The sample carries 400,000 to 500,000 distinct CDR3 sequences, 18% recorded once. General study points: Twin-shared out-of-frame alpha sequences were enriched for low generation probability.

The CDR3 runs 14 residues. The V gene lost 3 bases and the J gene lost 6 bases, with 11 bases spanning the gap. This chain connects TRBV12-3 or TRBV12-4 to TRBJ2-2; D might be TRBD2 (5 bases). The sequence derives from a man aged 50 to 60 in good health. The sequencing input was naive T cells sorted from blood. The CDR3 is CASSFVSGSGELFF. Here the CDR3 DNA reads TGTGCCAGCAGTTTCGTCTCGGGGTCCGGGGAGCTGTTTTTT.